The present TCR beta chain was sequenced within a study of a mutant IDH1 vaccine in newly diagnosed glioma. Study background: Among treated patients, roughly 62% were male and approximately 40% female, and mean age was approximately 40 years. The therapy given earlier, which was standard therapy, consisted of radiotherapy, temozolomide, or both, and most of the patients received both.

Looked up from germline, CDR1 is MGHDK and CDR2 is SYGVNS. The CDR3 covers 13 residues. Trimming removed 8 bases at V and 4 bases at J, with 14 bases between. Measured with immunoSEQ multiplex PCR; TCRdb has only the in-frame clones, and not every one. This sample yields 15,000 or so clones, of which around four fifths are seen a single time; 9% to 10% belongs to the top ten. Time point: baseline, week 1 (first vaccination visit). Treatment denoted: pre-vaccination baseline after standard-of-care therapy. Astrocytomas that were new, WHO grade 3 or 4, IDH1-mutant and ATRX-lost were present in the donors.

The receptor's source is a middle-aged man with glioma. Sequenced here: PBMCs, sampled from a glioma patient treated with radiotherapy, temozolomide or both. The chain is built from TRBV25-1 and TRBJ1-1; no firm D call. Here the CDR3 DNA reads TGTGCCAGCCTCGCGGTTTGGGGCACTGAAGCTTTCTTT. Its protein product is CASLAVWGTEAFF.